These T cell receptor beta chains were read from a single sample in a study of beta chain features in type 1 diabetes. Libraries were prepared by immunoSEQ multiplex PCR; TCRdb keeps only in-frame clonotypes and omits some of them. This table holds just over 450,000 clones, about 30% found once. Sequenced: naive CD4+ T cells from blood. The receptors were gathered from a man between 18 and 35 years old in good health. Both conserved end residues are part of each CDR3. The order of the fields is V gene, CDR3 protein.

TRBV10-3,CAISAGTSGRSSYNEQFF
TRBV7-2,CASTIEWGQETQYF
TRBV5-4,CASSFGDRGENIQYF
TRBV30,CAWSTGTYGYTF
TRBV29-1,CSVLPTSLLEQFF
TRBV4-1,CASSQIGGAQYF
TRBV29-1,CSSTGLAFF
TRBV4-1,CASSQEPAGVAIQYF
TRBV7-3,CASSLDNNQPQHF
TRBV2,CASQQDSGANVLTF
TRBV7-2,CASSLGQGNQPQHF
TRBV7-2,CASSSTSGAYNEQFF
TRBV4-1,CASSPPAGGNEQFF
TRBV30,CAWSVQAGIGEQYF
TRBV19,CASSIGGQETQYF
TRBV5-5,CASSLGQGISGNTIYF
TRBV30,CAWGPSYNEQFF
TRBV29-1,CSVGGGLLPYEQYF
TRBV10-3,CAISETGEKLFF
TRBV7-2,CASSPRTGEETQYF
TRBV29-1,CSVATDRGNEQFF
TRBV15,CATSRLGIGGYTF
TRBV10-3,CAISESGGNSYEQYF
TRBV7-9,CASSLGGDRDFF
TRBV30,CAWSVFQRQDYEQYF
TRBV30,CAWSPTGGGYGYTF
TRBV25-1,CASSDRGTEAFF
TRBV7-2,CASSLGGTDTQYF
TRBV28,CASSYGGTNVLTF
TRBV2,CASSTGGADTQYF
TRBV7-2,CASSPDAESYGYTF
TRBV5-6,CASSSLGGAYNEQFF
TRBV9,CASSFVTSNEQFF
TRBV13,CASTRTANTEAFF
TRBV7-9,CASSRGTIYEQYF
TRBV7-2,CASSLDSAATGELFF
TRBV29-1,CSVRSGHPYEQYF
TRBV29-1,CSVVDSLYGYTF
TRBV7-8,CASSLRGQNNNEQFF
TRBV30,CAFRDRGYEQYF
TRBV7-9,CASTLDPGGSEQYF
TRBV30,CAWSVRRGLAGTDTQYF
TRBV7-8,CASSLARLAGATQYF